This T cell receptor beta chain was obtained from a study of blood T cells in healthy people across ages. Trimming cost V 4 bases and J 3 bases, with 18 bases left between them. Per the germline V gene, CDR1 is GTSNPN and CDR2 is SVGIG (reference sequence). This CDR3 has 15 amino acids. Per-sample PBMC isolation yielded at least 6 million cells. The table lists this clonotype with many counts. Its antigen is not known. General study findings and limits: A strong correlation was seen between TCR beta diversity and naive T cell percentage. The study regarded diversity estimates from one million T cells as underestimates.

Through a sample-barcoded 5' primer and a J-beta primer mix, a second PCR was run for about 6 to 11 cycles. One entry per CDR3 protein, called by TCRdb with MiXCR from the 5' RACE reads. This sample yields approximately 700,000 distinct CDR3 sequences, of which 32% are seen a single time; 15% belongs to the top ten. The TCR comes from an elderly woman in good health. The chain joins TRBV30 to TRBJ1-2; maybe TRBD1 (5 bases). Source material: blood. The CDR3 DNA follows: TGTGCCTGGAACCCGGGACCCCCGAGGGACTATGGCTACACCTTC. Its translation: CAWNPGPPRDYGYTF.